This TCR beta chain was sequenced for a study of blood T cell repertoires in COVID-19. For the study at large: Spain, Italy and the United States supplied samples that represented acute and convalescent COVID-19. T cells, B-cell-depleted T cells, or PBMCs provided the cDNA or gDNA that served as material.

Original processing notes: It was from reference gene primer amplification that nucleated cell counts were estimated. Repertoires were generated with immunoSEQ multiplex PCR, while TCRdb's copy carries only in-frame clones and drops some. The V and J calls and clone size come from that table; D and trimming were worked out from the DNA. The table has 200,000 to 300,000 clones, around four fifths seen once; the top ten hold 4% to 4.5%. Germline assignment: CDR1 LNHDA and CDR2 SQIVND (reference sequence). This CDR3 spans 13 amino acids. V was cut by 3 bases and J by 2 bases, with 7 bases left in between.

The chain combines TRBV19 with TRBJ1-1, with TRBD1 as a possible D gene (5 bases). The specimen sequenced was peripheral blood. The sequence was collected from a man aged 60 to 75 with acute or convalescent COVID-19. As DNA, the CDR3 is TGTGCCAGTAGTATTGGGGCCAACACTGAAGCTTTCTTT. Its protein product is CASSIGANTEAFF.